The 18 T cell receptor beta chains listed next were all sequenced from one sample in a study of blood T cell repertoires in COVID-19. Clones were read by immunoSEQ multiplex PCR, and TCRdb kept only the in-frame ones, dropping some. The sample lists just over 650,000 clones, about 87% occurring once. Sequencing input: peripheral blood. The receptors stem from a woman under 30 with acute or convalescent COVID-19.

The V and J genes are TRBV10-3 and TRBJ1-5; D gene unclear. The germline CDR1 and CDR2 sequences are ENHRY and SYGVKD. This CDR3 has 13 amino acids. Trimming took 4 bases from V and 7 from J, leaving 11 bases between them. CDR3 loop: CAISGEGRQPQHF. CDR3 DNA sequence: TGTGCCATCAGTGGGGAAGGGAGGCAGCCCCAGCATTTT.

The chain carries TRBV24-1 and TRBJ1-1; 8 bases agree with TRBD1. Trimming cost V 9 bases and J 8 bases; bases outside gene matches: 7. Germline CDR1 KGHDR, CDR2 SFDVKD. The CDR3 consists of 12 residues. CDR3: CATESRGHEAFF. CDR3 sequence (DNA): TGTGCCACCGAGAGCAGGGGGCACGAAGCTTTCTTT.

The chain uses TRBV9 and TRBJ2-6; 8 nucleotides align to TRBD1. The ends lost 3 bases at V and 2 bases at J; junction bases unmatched: 13. Germline CDR1 and CDR2: SGDLS and YYNGEE. This CDR3 is 19 amino acids long. The CDR3 nucleotides read TGTGCCAGCAGCGGGGAGTTGAAGGACAGGGAGGCTGGGGCCAACGTCCTGACTTTC. This gives the protein CASSGELKDREAGANVLTF.

The chain is built from TRBV5-6 and TRBJ2-7; perhaps TRBD1 as D (6 bases). This CDR3 spans 15 amino acids. In germline, CDR1 is SGHDT, CDR2 YYEEEE. Trimming took off 0 bases at V and 2 bases at J, with 12 bases between the two ends. The CDR3 region is CASSLVGTPTYEQYF. The CDR3 DNA reads TGTGCCAGCAGCTTGGTTGGGACACCGACCTACGAGCAGTACTTC.

V is TRBV6-5 and J is TRBJ2-3; D is ambiguous. V was trimmed by 0 bases and J by 0 bases, leaving 7 bases between them. CDR1 MNHEY and CDR2 SVGAGI come from the germline V gene. This CDR3 region has 15 residues. CDR3 DNA: TGTGCCAGCAGTTACTCGTTTCAGAGCACAGATACGCAGTATTTT. This sequence encodes CASSYSFQSTDTQYF.

The rearrangement links TRBV15 to TRBJ2-7; TRBD2 agrees at 9 bases. Losses at the gene ends were 1 base for V and 3 bases for J; bases not matched to a gene: 4. Germline V lookup: CDR1 LNHNV, CDR2 YYDKDF (reference sequence). The CDR3 is 15 amino acids. DNA for the CDR3: TGTGCCACCAGCAGAGCTTTTAGCGGGGGCTACGAGCAGTACTTC. This encodes CATSRAFSGGYEQYF. Filled out from reference TRBV15 and TRBJ2-7, the complete variable domain reads DAMVIQNPRYQVTQFGKPVTLSCSQTLNHNVMYWYQQKSSQAPKLLFHYYDKDFNNEADTPDNFQSRRPNTSFCFLDIRSPGLGDTAMYLCATSRAFSGGYEQYFGPGTRLTVT.

The rearrangement uses TRBV5-1 and TRBJ1-2, with a weak D call TRBD1 (6 bases). The germline V gene encodes CDR1 SGHRS and CDR2 YFSETQ. This CDR3 has 15 amino acids. V lost 4 bases and J lost 4, with 17 bases in between. CDR3 in amino acids: CASSLEDSLTYGYTF. DNA of the CDR3: TGCGCCAGCAGCCTGGAGGACAGCCTAACCTATGGCTACACCTTC.

V gene TRBV6-2 or TRBV6-3 combines with J gene TRBJ1-6, with 8 bases identical to TRBD1. This CDR3 has 17 residues. The germline V gene encodes CDR1 MNHEY and CDR2 SVGEGT. V was clipped by 6 bases and J by 9 bases; unmatched bases: 16. The CDR3: CASRPSIRTGFFSPLHF. CDR3 coding DNA: TGTGCCAGCAGGCCTTCGATTAGGACAGGGTTTTTTTCACCCCTCCACTTT.

Regarding this clone: An end of the junction does not agree with germline; a read error may underlie this. The rearrangement uses TRBV19 and TRBJ1-2, with D perhaps TRBD1 (5 bases). The CDR3 sequence is 11 residues long. Germline V gene lookup returns CDR1 LNHDA and CDR2 SQIVND (reference sequence). CDR3 in DNA: TGTGCCAGTAGGCGGGGGTGGATCTTACTCTTC. Protein sequence: CASRRGWILLF.

The genes are TRBV12-3 or TRBV12-4 and TRBJ1-5; D ambiguous. Trimming took 3 bases from V and 8 from J, leaving 8 bases between them. The CDR3 covers 12 residues. The CDR3 here is CASSFSVEPQHF. The CDR3 nucleotides read TGTGCCAGCAGTTTTTCAGTGGAGCCCCAGCATTTT.

V and J are TRBV11-2 and TRBJ2-3; possible D gene TRBD1, 6 bases. The CDR3 contains 17 residues. Germline lookup yields CDR1 SGHAT and CDR2 FQNNGV. Between the trimmed V and J ends, which lost 2 bases and 6 bases, there was a span of 21 bases. This chain's CDR3 is CASSLQGGVHPTDTQYF. The CDR3 DNA follows: TGTGCCAGCAGCTTACAAGGGGGTGTCCACCCCACCGATACGCAGTATTTT.

The rearrangement uses TRBV6-5 and TRBJ1-2; D call uncertain. The V gene lost 5 bases and the J gene lost 4 bases, with 11 bases spanning the gap. Germline V gene sequence: CDR1 MNHEY, CDR2 SVGAGI. CDR3 size: 13 residues. The CDR3 reads CASSPLAGYGYTF. The DNA of the CDR3 is TGTGCCAGCAGTCCCCTGGCAGGCTATGGCTACACCTTC.

V gene TRBV4-1 combines with J gene TRBJ1-5, with a weak D call TRBD1 (5 bases). The V end was cut by 0 bases, the J end by 1 base, with 7 bases between. Germline lookup yields CDR1 MGHRA and CDR2 YSYEKL. This CDR3 contains 15 residues. The CDR3 DNA reads TGCGCCAGCAGCCAAGACCGACAGAGCAATCAGCCCCAGCATTTT. This sequence encodes CASSQDRQSNQPQHF.

The chain has TRBV9 and TRBJ2-2; TRBD2 might be the D (5 bases). The V end lost 0 bases, the J end lost 0 bases, and 9 bases lay between the germline ends. Germline V gene data show CDR1 as SGDLS and CDR2 as YYNGEE. The CDR3 spans 16 residues. CDR3 loop: CASSVEASPNTGELFF. The CDR3 DNA follows: TGTGCCAGCAGCGTAGAGGCTAGCCCGAACACCGGGGAGCTGTTTTTT.

The chain is built from TRBV7-9 and TRBJ1-1; the match to TRBD1 covers 9 bases. Germline V gives CDR1 SEHNR, CDR2 FQNEAQ (reference sequence). The CDR3 extends over 15 amino acids. Trimming took 4 bases from V and 6 from J; bases not matched to a gene: 9. This chain's CDR3 is CASSYQGQGVSEAFF. In nucleotides, the CDR3 is TGTGCCAGCAGCTACCAGGGACAGGGCGTTTCTGAAGCTTTCTTT.

The chain uses TRBV2 and TRBJ2-5, with D tentatively TRBD2 (6 bases). The V and J ends lost 3 bases and 5 bases respectively, with 10 bases between them. Per germline, CDR1 SNHLY and CDR2 FYNNEI. This CDR3 comprises 13 residues. The CDR3 DNA sequence: TGTGCCAGCAGTGACGGCGGGGTGGAGACCCAGTACTTC. This translates into CASSDGGVETQYF.

This clone showed up just once. V gene TRBV3-1 (or the pseudogene TRBV3-2) combines with J gene TRBJ2-7, with 9 bases identical to TRBD2. From germline, CDR1 is LGHDT and CDR2 YNNKEL (reference sequence). With V trimmed by 8 bases and J by 3 bases, 11 bases remained unmatched. CDR3 length: 15 amino acids. CDR3 loop: CASAGSSGGFYEQYF. Here the CDR3 DNA reads TGTGCCAGCGCTGGGAGTAGCGGGGGATTCTACGAGCAGTACTTC.

In its sample, this clone was seen once. The CDR3 is CASSIPGQGPSEQYF. For the CDR3, the DNA is TGTGCCAGCAGCATACCGGGACAGGGGCCTAGCGAGCAGTACTTC. The rearrangement joins TRBV11-2 to TRBJ2-7, with TRBD1 identical over 10 bases. The CDR3 totals 15 residues. Per germline, CDR1 SGHAT and CDR2 FQNNGV. V trimming: 5 bases; J trimming: 6 bases; junction bases outside the gene matches: 10.